This entry lists 17 T cell receptor beta chains sequenced from one sample in a study of T-cell memory formation after mild COVID-19. TCRdb itself ran the 5' RACE reads through MiXCR, one entry per CDR3 protein. The sample contains just over 200,000 distinct CDR3 sequences, over 9% of which appear only once. The specimen sequenced was PBMCs or a T cell subset sorted from them (not recorded which). The receptors stem from a young man who had mild COVID-19 (a few samples of this study predate the infection). Cell type and time point are not known.

This clonotype was seen at least ten times. The V and J genes are TRBV5-1 and TRBJ2-3; TRBD2 matches at 10 bases. The CDR3 is 16 residues long. J gave up 4 bases and V 4 bases, and 9 bases lay outside the gene matches. CDR1 and CDR2 (germline): SGHRS, YFSETQ. The CDR3 spells CASSLISGGLSDTQYF. CDR3 bases: TGCGCCAGCAGCCTCATTAGCGGGGGGCTGTCAGATACGCAGTATTTT.

V usage is TRBV12-5 and J usage is TRBJ2-5; TRBD1 matches 8 bases. Trimming removed 2 bases from V and 5 bases from J; junction bases left unmatched: 7. The germline V gene has CDR1 LGHNT and CDR2 FRNRAP. CDR3 length: 15 amino acids. The CDR3, as DNA: TGTGCTAGTGGTTTGAAACAGGGGGTTTTCGAGACCCAGTACTTC. Translated, it gives CASGLKQGVFETQYF.

The chain has TRBV5-1 and TRBJ2-3, with D perhaps matching TRBD1 (5 bases). Germline V gene lookup returns CDR1 SGHRS and CDR2 YFSETQ. The CDR3 is 17 residues long. V was clipped by 0 bases and J by 0 bases, with 14 bases between them. The CDR3 DNA is TGCGCCAGCAGCTTGGCTTTGGCTCAGGGTAGCACAGATACGCAGTATTTT. This gives the protein CASSLALAQGSTDTQYF. The entire variable domain, with the rest obtained from reference TRBV5-1 and TRBJ2-3, is as follows: KAGVTQTPRYLIKTRGQQVTLSCSPISGHRSVSWYQQTPGQGLQFLFEYFSETQRNKGNFPGRFSGRQFSNSRSEMNVSTLELGDSALYLCASSLALAQGSTDTQYFGPGTRLTVL.

There are a few counts of this clonotype. The chain links TRBV2 to TRBJ1-2; D unresolved. The germline V and J ends were trimmed by 6 bases and 2 bases, with 19 bases remaining between them. From germline, CDR1 is SNHLY and CDR2 FYNNEI. The CDR3 sequence is 16 residues long. The CDR3 protein is CASSMTTGRPNYGYTF. The CDR3 coding sequence is TGTGCCAGCAGCATGACAACCGGCAGGCCGAACTATGGCTACACCTTC.

The rearrangement uses TRBV28 and TRBJ1-6; D gene unclear. In germline, CDR1 is MDHEN, CDR2 SYDVKM. The CDR3 is 15 amino acids. Trimming removed 6 bases at V and 12 bases at J, with 21 bases between. CDR3 DNA: TGTGCCAGCAGACCCCCACAGAAATTTGGAAAACCCCTCCACTTT. It codes for CASRPPQKFGKPLHF.

The chain uses TRBV7-2 and TRBJ2-7; 7 positions match TRBD1. V lost 5 bases, J lost 4 bases, and 8 bases stayed unmatched. The CDR3 runs 14 residues. From germline, CDR1 is SGHTA and CDR2 FQGNSA. CDR3 amino acids: CASSQDRYSYEQYF. The CDR3 coding sequence is TGTGCCAGCAGCCAGGACAGGTATTCATACGAGCAGTACTTC. The full variable domain, with the rest looked up from reference TRBV7-2 and TRBJ2-7, is GAGVSQSPSNKVTEKGKDVELRCDPISGHTALYWYRQSLGQGLEFLIYFQGNSAPDKSGLPSDRFSAERTGGSVSTLTIQRTQQEDSAVYLCASSQDRYSYEQYFGPGTRLTVT.

The chain couples TRBV5-6 to TRBJ1-6, with D possibly TRBD1 on 5 matching bases. CDR3 length: 16 amino acids. Germline V gene lookup returns CDR1 SGHDT and CDR2 YYEEEE. V lost 0 bases and J 6 bases, leaving 13 bases between the germline ends. The CDR3 protein is CASSLAATESNSPLHF. The CDR3 DNA sequence: TGTGCCAGCAGCTTGGCGGCGACAGAATCTAATTCACCCCTCCACTTT.

The table lists this clonotype with many counts. This chain links TRBV20-1 with TRBJ2-4; D is unresolved. The CDR3 totals 14 residues. Germline assignment: CDR1 DFQATT and CDR2 SNEGSKA (reference sequence). With 6 bases removed from V and 0 bases from J, the gap between germline ends came to 12 bases. CDR3 sequence: CSAMTGLAKNIQYF. The CDR3 DNA reads TGCAGTGCGATGACTGGTCTAGCCAAAAACATTCAGTACTTC.

The V call is TRBV5-1, the J call TRBJ1-1, with a tentative D call TRBD1 (5 bases). CDR3 length: 13 amino acids. Germline V gene sequence: CDR1 SGHRS, CDR2 YFSETQ. The V and J ends lost 4 bases and 2 bases respectively, with 9 bases between them. The CDR3 spells CASSIDSNTEAFF. As DNA, the CDR3 is TGCGCCAGCAGCATTGACAGTAACACTGAAGCTTTCTTT.

The rearrangement uses TRBV29-1 and TRBJ1-4; D ambiguous. Trimming took off 6 bases at V and 8 bases at J, with 16 bases between the two ends. CDR3 size: 13 residues. In germline, CDR1 is SQVTM, CDR2 ANQGSEA. The CDR3 DNA reads as TGCAGCGTCGCCGCCCCTTCCGACGAAAAACTGTTTTTT. As protein: CSVAAPSDEKLFF.

This sequence joins TRBV3-1 and TRBJ2-6; weak D call: TRBD1 (6 bases). The V end lost 4 bases, the J end lost 0 bases, and 10 bases lay between the germline ends. The germline V gene has CDR1 LGHDT and CDR2 YNNKEL (reference sequence). This CDR3 has 16 residues. The CDR3 region is CASSRDTVSGANVLTF. The CDR3 DNA is TGTGCCAGCAGCCGGGACACGGTCTCTGGGGCCAACGTCCTGACTTTC.

This clonotype was seen only a few times. This sequence joins TRBV3-2 and TRBJ2-2. TRBV3-2 is listed as a pseudogene. The CDR3 covers 13 residues. CDR3: CASSPWGEGELFF. In nucleotides, the CDR3 is TGTGCCAGCAGCCCGTGGGGTGAGGGGGAGCTGTTTTTT.

This clonotype was counted a few times. The chain joins TRBV12-3 or TRBV12-4 to TRBJ2-7; TRBD1 matches at 7 bases. J was trimmed by 6 bases and V by 6 bases; bases with no gene match: 5. The CDR3 has 12 amino acids. DNA of the CDR3: TGTGCCAGCAGCCCGAACAGGGGCGAGCAGTACGTC. It translates to CASSPNRGEQYV.

V gene TRBV27 combines with J gene TRBJ1-6; 7 bases map to TRBD1. There are 15 residues in the CDR3. V gave up 5 bases and J gave up 8 bases; unmatched junction bases: 9. The germline V gene has CDR1 MNHEY and CDR2 SMNVEV (reference sequence). The CDR3 is CASSPRQGMDSPLHF. For the CDR3, the DNA is TGTGCCAGCAGTCCCCGACAGGGTATGGATTCACCCCTCCACTTT.

V usage is TRBV3-1 and J usage is TRBJ2-7; D may correspond to TRBD1 or TRBD2 (5 bases each). The length of the CDR3 is 14 residues. Between the trimmed V and J ends, which lost 4 bases and 4 bases, there was a span of 14 bases. From germline, CDR1 is LGHDT and CDR2 YNNKEL (reference sequence). The CDR3 DNA reads as TGTGCCAGCAGCCTCTCCGGGACCCATTACGAGCAGTACTTC. Amino acids: CASSLSGTHYEQYF.

This clonotype has a count of ten or more. This rearrangement joins TRBV4-3 to TRBJ2-1; 14 bases map to TRBD2. Germline CDR1 and CDR2: LGHNA and YSLEER. J was trimmed by 9 bases and V by 1 base; bases with no gene match: 11. This CDR3 has 18 amino acids. This CDR3 reads CASSQGTTGLAGAPEQFF. In nucleotides, the CDR3 is TGCGCCAGCAGCCAAGGAACCACGGGACTAGCGGGGGCCCCTGAGCAGTTCTTC.

This clonotype occurred a few times. This chain joins TRBV5-4 and TRBJ2-2; 9 bases agree with TRBD2. CDR1 is SGHNT, CDR2 YYREEE, per germline (reference sequence). V trimming: 1 base; J trimming: 6 bases; junction bases outside the gene matches: 4. This CDR3 spans 15 amino acids. CDR3 coding DNA: TGTGCCAGCAGCTTGAAATTAGCGGGGGCCGGGGAGCTGTTTTTT. This encodes CASSLKLAGAGELFF.